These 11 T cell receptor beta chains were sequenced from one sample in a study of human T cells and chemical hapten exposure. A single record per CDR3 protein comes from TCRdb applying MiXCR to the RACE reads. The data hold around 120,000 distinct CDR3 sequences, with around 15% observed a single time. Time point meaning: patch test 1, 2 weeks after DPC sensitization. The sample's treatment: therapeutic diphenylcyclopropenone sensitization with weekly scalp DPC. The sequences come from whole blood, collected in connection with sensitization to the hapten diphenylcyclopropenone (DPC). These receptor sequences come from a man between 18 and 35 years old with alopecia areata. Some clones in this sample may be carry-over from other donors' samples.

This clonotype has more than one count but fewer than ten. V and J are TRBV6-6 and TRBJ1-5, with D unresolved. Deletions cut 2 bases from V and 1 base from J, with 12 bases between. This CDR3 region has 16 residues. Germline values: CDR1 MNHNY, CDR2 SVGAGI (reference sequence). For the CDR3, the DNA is TGTGCCAGCAGTTACGCCGCCTCGAAGAGCAATCAGCCCCAGCATTTT. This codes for CASSYAASKSNQPQHF.

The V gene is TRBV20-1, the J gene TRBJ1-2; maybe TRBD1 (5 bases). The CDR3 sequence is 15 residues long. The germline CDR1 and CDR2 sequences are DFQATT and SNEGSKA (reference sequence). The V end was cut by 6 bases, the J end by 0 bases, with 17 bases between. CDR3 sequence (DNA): TGCAGTGCCCCGAAGCTGGACACGACTAACTATGGCTACACCTTC. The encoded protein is CSAPKLDTTNYGYTF.

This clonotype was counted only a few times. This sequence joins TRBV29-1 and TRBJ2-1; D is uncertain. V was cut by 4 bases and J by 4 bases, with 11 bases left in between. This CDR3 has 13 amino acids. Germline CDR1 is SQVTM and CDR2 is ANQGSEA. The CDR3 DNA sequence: TGCAGCGTTGGAATCGACGGTTACAATGAGCAGTTCTTC. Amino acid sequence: CSVGIDGYNEQFF.

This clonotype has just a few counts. The CDR3 DNA follows: TGTGCCAGCAGCTCACGGCCCCCCCCACTTCAAGAGACCCAGTACTTC. Amino acids: CASSSRPPPLQETQYF. The chain joins TRBV21-1 to TRBJ2-5; the table calls TRBD1, which could not be checked here. TRBV21-1 is listed as a pseudogene. CDR3 length equals 16 residues.

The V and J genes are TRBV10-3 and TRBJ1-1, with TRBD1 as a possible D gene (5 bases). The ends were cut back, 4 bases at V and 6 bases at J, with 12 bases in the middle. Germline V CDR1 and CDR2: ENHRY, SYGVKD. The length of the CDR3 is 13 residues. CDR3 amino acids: CAISGAGTPEAFF. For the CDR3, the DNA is TGTGCCATCAGTGGGGCAGGGACCCCTGAAGCTTTCTTT.

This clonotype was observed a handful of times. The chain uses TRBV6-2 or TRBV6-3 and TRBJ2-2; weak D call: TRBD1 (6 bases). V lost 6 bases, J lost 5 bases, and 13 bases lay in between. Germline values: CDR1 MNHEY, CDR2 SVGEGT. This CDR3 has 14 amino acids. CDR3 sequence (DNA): TGTGCCAGCAGCCGGACAGTAGGGACCGGGGAGCTGTTTTTT. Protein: CASSRTVGTGELFF.

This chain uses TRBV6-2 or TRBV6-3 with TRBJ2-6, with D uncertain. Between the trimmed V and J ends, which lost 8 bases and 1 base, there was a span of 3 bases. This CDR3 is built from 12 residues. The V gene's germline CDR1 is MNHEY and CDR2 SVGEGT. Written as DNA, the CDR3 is TGTGCCAGCGGGTCTGGGGCCAACGTCCTGACTTTC. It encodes CASGSGANVLTF.

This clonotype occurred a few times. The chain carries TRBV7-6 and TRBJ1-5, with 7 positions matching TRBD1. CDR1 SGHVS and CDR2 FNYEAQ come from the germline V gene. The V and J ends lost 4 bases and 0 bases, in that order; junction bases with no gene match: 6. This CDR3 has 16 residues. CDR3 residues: CASSSGTVNSNQPQHF. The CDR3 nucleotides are TGTGCCAGCAGCTCCGGGACAGTAAATAGCAATCAGCCCCAGCATTTT.

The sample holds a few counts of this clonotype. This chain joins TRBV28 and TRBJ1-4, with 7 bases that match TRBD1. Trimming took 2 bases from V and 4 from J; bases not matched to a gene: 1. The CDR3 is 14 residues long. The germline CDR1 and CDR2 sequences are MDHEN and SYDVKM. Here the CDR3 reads CASSLHRGNEKLFF. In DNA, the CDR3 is TGTGCCAGCAGTTTACACAGGGGTAATGAAAAACTGTTTTTT.

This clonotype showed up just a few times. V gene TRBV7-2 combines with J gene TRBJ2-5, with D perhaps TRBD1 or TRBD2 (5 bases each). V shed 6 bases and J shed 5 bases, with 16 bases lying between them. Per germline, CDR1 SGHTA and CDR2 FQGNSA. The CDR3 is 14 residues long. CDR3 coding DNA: TGTGCCAGCAGTATAATAGGGGACGGGGAGACCCAGTACTTC. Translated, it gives CASSIIGDGETQYF. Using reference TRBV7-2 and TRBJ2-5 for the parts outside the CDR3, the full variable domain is GAGVSQSPSNKVTEKGKDVELRCDPISGHTALYWYRQSLGQGLEFLIYFQGNSAPDKSGLPSDRFSAERTGGSVSTLTIQRTQQEDSAVYLCASSIIGDGETQYFGPGTRLLVL.

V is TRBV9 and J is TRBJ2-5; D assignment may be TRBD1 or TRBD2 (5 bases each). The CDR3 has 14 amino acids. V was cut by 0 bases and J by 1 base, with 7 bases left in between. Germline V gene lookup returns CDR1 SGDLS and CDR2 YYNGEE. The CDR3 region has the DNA TGTGCCAGCAGCGTAGAGGGGAGCCAAGAGACCCAGTACTTC. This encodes CASSVEGSQETQYF.